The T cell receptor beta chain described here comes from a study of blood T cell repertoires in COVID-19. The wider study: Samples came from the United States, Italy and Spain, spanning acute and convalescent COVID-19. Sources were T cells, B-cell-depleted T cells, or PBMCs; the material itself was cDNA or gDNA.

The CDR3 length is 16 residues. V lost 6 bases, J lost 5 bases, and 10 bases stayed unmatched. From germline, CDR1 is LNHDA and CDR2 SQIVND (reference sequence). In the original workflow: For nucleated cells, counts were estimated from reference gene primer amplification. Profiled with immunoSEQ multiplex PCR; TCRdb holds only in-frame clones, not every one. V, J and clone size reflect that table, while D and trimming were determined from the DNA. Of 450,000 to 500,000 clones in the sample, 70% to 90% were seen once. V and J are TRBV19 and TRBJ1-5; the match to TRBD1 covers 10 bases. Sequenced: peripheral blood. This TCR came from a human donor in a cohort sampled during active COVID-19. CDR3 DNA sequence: TGTGCCAGTAGCTCGTTACCGGGACAGGGGTATCAGCCCCAGCATTTT. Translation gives CASSSLPGQGYQPQHF.